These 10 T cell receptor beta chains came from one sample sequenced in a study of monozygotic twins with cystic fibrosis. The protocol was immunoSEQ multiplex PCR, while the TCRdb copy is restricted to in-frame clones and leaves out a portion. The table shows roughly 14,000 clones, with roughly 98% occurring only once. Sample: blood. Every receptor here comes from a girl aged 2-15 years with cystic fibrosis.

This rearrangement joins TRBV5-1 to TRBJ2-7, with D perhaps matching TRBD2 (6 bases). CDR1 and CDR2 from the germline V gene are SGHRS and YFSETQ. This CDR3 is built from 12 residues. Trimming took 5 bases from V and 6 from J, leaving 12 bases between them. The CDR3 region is CASSRSGVEQYF. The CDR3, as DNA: TGCGCCAGCAGTCGGTCGGGGGTCGAGCAGTACTTC.

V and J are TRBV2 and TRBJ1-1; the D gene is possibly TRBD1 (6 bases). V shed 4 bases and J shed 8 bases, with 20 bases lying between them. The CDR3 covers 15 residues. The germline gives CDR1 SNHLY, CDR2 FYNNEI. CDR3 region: CASSAQGPLTTEAFF. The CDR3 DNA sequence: TGTGCCAGCAGTGCTCAGGGGCCGCTAACGACCGAAGCTTTCTTT.

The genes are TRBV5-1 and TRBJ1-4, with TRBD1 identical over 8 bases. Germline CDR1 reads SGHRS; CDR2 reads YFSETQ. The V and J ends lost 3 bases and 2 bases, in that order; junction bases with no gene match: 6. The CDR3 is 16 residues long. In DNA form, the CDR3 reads TGCGCCAGCAGCTGGGGGCAGGGGGCCACTAATGAAAAACTGTTTTTT. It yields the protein CASSWGQGATNEKLFF.

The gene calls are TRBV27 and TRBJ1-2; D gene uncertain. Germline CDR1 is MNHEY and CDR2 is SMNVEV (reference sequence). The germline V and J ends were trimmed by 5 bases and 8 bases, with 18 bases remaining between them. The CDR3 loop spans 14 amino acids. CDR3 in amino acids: CASSPSATMYGYTF. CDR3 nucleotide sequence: TGTGCCAGCAGTCCCTCCGCGACAATGTACGGCTACACCTTC.

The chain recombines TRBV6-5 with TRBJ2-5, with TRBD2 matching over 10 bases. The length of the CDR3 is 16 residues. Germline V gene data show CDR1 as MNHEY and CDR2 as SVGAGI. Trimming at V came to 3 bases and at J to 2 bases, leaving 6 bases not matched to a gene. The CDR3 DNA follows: TGTGCCAGCAGTTATGGCAGCGGGAGGGGGCAAGAGACCCAGTACTTC. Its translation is CASSYGSGRGQETQYF.

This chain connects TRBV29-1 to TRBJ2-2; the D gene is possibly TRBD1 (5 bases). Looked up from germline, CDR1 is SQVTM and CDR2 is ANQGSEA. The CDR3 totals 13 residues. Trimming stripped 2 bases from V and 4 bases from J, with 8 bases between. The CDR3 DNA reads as TGCAGCGTTGAATTTCAGGGCACCGGGGAGCTGTTTTTT. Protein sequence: CSVEFQGTGELFF.

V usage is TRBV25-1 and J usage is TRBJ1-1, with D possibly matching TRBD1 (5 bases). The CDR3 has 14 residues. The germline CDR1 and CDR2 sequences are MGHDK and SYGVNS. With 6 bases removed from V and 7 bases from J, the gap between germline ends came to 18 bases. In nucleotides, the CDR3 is TGTGCCAGCAGAACCCCCGGGACCCACGATGAAGCTTTCTTT. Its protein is CASRTPGTHDEAFF. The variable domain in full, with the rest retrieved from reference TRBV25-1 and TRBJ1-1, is EADIYQTPRYLVIGTGKKITLECSQTMGHDKMYWYQQDPGMELHLIHYSYGVNSTEKGDLSSESTVSRIRTEHFPLTLESARPSHTSQYLCASRTPGTHDEAFFGQGTRLTVV.

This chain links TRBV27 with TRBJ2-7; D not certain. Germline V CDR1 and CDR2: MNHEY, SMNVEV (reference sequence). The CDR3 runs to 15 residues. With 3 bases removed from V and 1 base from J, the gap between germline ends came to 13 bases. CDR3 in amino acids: CASSFRQPLSYEQYF. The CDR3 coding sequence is TGTGCCAGCAGTTTTAGGCAGCCTCTTTCCTACGAGCAGTACTTC.

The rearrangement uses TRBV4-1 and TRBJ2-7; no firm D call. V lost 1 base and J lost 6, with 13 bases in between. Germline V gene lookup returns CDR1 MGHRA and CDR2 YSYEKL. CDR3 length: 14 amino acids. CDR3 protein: CASSQVLGAGEQYF. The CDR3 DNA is TGCGCCAGCAGCCAAGTCTTGGGCGCTGGCGAGCAGTACTTC.

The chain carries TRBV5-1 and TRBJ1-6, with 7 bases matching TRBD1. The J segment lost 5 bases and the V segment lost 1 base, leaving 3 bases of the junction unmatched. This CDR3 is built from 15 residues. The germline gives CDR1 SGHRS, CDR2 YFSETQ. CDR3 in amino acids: CASSLTGAHNSPLHF. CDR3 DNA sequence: TGCGCCAGCAGCTTGACAGGGGCTCATAATTCACCCCTCCACTTT.